This entry is about one TCR beta chain. Its matching antigen is unknown. V lost 0 bases and J 0 bases, leaving 17 bases between the germline ends. There are 19 residues in the CDR3. Germline V gives CDR1 LNHNV, CDR2 YYDKDF (reference sequence). These data are taken from a study of T cells in localized non-small cell lung cancer. Findings and caveats of the study: Adjacent lung exhibited a median of 57 among the 100 most abundant tumor clones. Prolonged overall survival went with higher T cell density in the blood.

Generated by immunoSEQ multiplex PCR, the TCRdb table keeps only in-frame clones and is missing some. The sample includes nearly 40,000 clones, around 87% seen only once; the top ten take 3.5%. The receptor was isolated from a man aged 18 to 49 with stage I lung adenocarcinoma. Sequencing used peripheral blood, obtained before any cancer treatment. The chain couples TRBV15 to TRBJ1-4; D not resolved. The CDR3 is CATSRDAGGVFTTNEKLFF. In DNA form, the CDR3 reads TGTGCCACCAGCAGAGATGCCGGTGGAGTCTTTACAACTAATGAAAAACTGTTTTTT.